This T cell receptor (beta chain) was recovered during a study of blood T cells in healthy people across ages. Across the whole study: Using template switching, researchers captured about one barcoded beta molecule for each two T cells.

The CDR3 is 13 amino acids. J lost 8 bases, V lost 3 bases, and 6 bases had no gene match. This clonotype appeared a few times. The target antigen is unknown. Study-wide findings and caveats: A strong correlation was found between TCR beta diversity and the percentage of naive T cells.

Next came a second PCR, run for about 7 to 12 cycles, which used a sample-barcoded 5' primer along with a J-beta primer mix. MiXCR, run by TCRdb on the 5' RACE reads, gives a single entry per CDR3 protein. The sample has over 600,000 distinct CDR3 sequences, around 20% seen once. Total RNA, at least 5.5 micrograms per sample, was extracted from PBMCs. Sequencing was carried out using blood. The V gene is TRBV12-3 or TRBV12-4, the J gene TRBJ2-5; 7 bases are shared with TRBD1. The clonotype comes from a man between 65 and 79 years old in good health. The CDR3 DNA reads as TGTGCCAGCAGTTTGGGGACAGCCCAAACCCAGTACTTC. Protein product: CASSLGTAQTQYF.